This T cell receptor (beta chain) stems from a study of T cells after yellow fever vaccination. The CDR3 spans 13 residues. From germline, CDR1 is SQVTM and CDR2 ANQGSEA. V shed 7 bases and J 5 bases; nucleotides not matched to a gene: 9. This clonotype was observed many times. A 5'RACE template-switching step, the method used to make TCR cDNA, added a universal primer site and UMIs. TCRdb analysed the 5' RACE reads with MiXCR anew, one entry per CDR3 protein. This table holds about 320,000 distinct CDR3 sequences, approximately 4.3% found once. Material: PBMCs, obtained 15 days after the yellow fever booster vaccination. The TCR comes from a man between 18 and 35 years old who received the YFV17D yellow fever vaccine. The chain is built from TRBV29-1 and TRBJ1-2; TRBD1 matches at 8 bases. CDR3 nucleotides: TGCAGCGGCACCGGACAGGGATCTTATGGCTACACCTTC. This translates into CSGTGQGSYGYTF.